Following are 32 T cell receptor beta chains from one sample sequenced in a study of cytomegalovirus exposure and HLA in healthy donors. The PCR had 60 Vbeta and 13 Jbeta primers. Repertoires were generated with immunoSEQ multiplex PCR, while TCRdb's copy carries only in-frame clones and drops some. The sample includes more than 100,000 clones, approximately 75% of them seen just once. Sequencing was done on a sample of PBMCs. The source is a man aged 45-65 years in good health and CMV-seropositive.

V usage is TRBV19 and J usage is TRBJ1-2; possibly TRBD1 for D (6 bases). CDR1 is LNHDA, CDR2 SQIVND, per germline (reference sequence). Trimming took 3 bases from V and 7 from J, leaving 15 bases between them. The CDR3 has 14 residues. CDR3 loop: CASSIAQGFSGYTF. The CDR3 DNA reads as TGTGCCAGTAGTATTGCACAGGGTTTCAGTGGCTACACCTTC. Full variable domain (missing parts from reference TRBV19 and TRBJ1-2): DGGITQSPKYLFRKEGQNVTLSCEQNLNHDAMYWYRQDPGQGLRLIYYSQIVNDFQKGDIAEGYSVSREKKESFPLTVTSAQKNPTAFYLCASSIAQGFSGYTFGSGTRLTVV.

The sample holds a few counts of this clone. The chain links TRBV6-4 to TRBJ2-3; 9 bases agree with TRBD2. The CDR3 covers 15 residues. Germline CDR1 MRHNA, CDR2 SNTAGT. V dropped 4 bases and J dropped 0; count of bases not matched to a gene: 2. The CDR3 protein is CASSVTSGSTDTQYF. CDR3 coding DNA: TGTGCCAGCAGTGTAACTAGCGGGAGCACAGATACGCAGTATTTT.

V usage is TRBV11-3 and J usage is TRBJ2-3; a weak D match, TRBD2 (5 bases). Germline V gives CDR1 SGHNT, CDR2 YENEEA. The length of the CDR3 is 14 residues. The V and J ends lost 1 base and 5 bases respectively, with 10 bases between them. CDR3 protein: CASSLAAGIDTQYF. CDR3 DNA: TGTGCCAGCAGCTTAGCTGCGGGTATAGATACGCAGTATTTT.

The rearrangement joins TRBV21-1 to TRBJ2-5; the table calls TRBD2, which could not be checked here. TRBV21-1 is listed as a pseudogene. The CDR3 spans 12 residues. CDR3: CASSKGGETQYF. The CDR3, as DNA: TGTGCCAGCAGCAAGGGCGGGGAGACCCAGTACTTC.

V gene TRBV19 combines with J gene TRBJ2-1; unclear D gene. The CDR3 runs to 12 residues. Trimming took 5 bases from V and 6 from J, leaving 8 bases between them. Germline V CDR1 and CDR2: LNHDA, SQIVND (reference sequence). The chain's CDR3 is CASSYYPNEQFF. The CDR3 region has the DNA TGTGCCAGTAGTTACTACCCCAATGAGCAGTTCTTC.

Regarding this clone: Other DNA sequences in this sample translate to the same CDR3. The rearrangement links TRBV12-5 to TRBJ2-1, with D possibly TRBD1 on 5 matching bases. This CDR3 is 14 amino acids long. Trimming took off 1 base at V and 4 bases at J, with 8 bases between the two ends. Germline V CDR1 and CDR2: LGHNT, FRNRAP. CDR3: CASGLGGSYNEQFF. In DNA, the CDR3 is TGTGCTAGTGGTTTGGGGGGCAGTTACAATGAGCAGTTCTTC.

V is TRBV6-1 and J is TRBJ2-2; unclear D gene. Germline-derived CDR1 and CDR2 are MNHNS and SASEGT. This CDR3 spans 12 amino acids. V dropped 7 bases and J dropped 8 bases, with 11 bases sitting between them. CDR3 amino acids: CASNPGTGELFF. The CDR3 DNA follows: TGTGCCAGCAATCCAGGAACGGGGGAGCTGTTTTTT.

V usage is TRBV6-1 and J usage is TRBJ1-6, with TRBD1 matching 7 bases. This CDR3 is 16 amino acids long. Germline CDR1 and CDR2: MNHNS and SASEGT. With 0 bases clipped from V and 10 bases from J, the junction kept 9 bases outside the gene matches. This chain's CDR3 is CASSEARPTGSSPLHF. In DNA, the CDR3 is TGTGCCAGCAGTGAAGCGCGGCCGACAGGGAGCTCACCCCTCCACTTT.

This clone was seen only a few times. The chain is built from TRBV6-1 and TRBJ1-1; no firm D call. The CDR3 has 15 residues. V gave up 2 bases and J gave up 1 base, with 11 bases separating them. The germline V gene has CDR1 MNHNS and CDR2 SASEGT. The CDR3: CASSERSGGNTEAFF. The DNA for the CDR3 is TGTGCCAGCAGTGAAAGGTCAGGAGGGAACACTGAAGCTTTCTTT.

V and J are TRBV19 and TRBJ1-1, with 7 bases fitting TRBD1. The CDR3 contains 15 residues. CDR1 and CDR2 (germline): LNHDA, SQIVND (reference sequence). Trimming removed 4 bases from V and 0 bases from J; junction bases left unmatched: 5. In DNA form, the CDR3 reads TGTGCCAGTAGTAACCAGGGGGTAATGAACACTGAAGCTTTCTTT. Translation: CASSNQGVMNTEAFF.

This sequence joins TRBV11-3 and TRBJ2-2, with D uncertain. The CDR3 covers 12 residues. Germline assignment: CDR1 SGHNT and CDR2 YENEEA. Trimming shortened V by 5 bases and J by 6 bases, and 7 bases separated the two germline ends. The CDR3, as DNA: TGTGCCAGCAGCCCAGGCCCCGGGGAGCTGTTTTTT. The encoded protein is CASSPGPGELFF.

The chain recombines TRBV6-5 with TRBJ2-1; the match to TRBD1 covers 10 bases. CDR3 length: 15 residues. With 2 bases clipped from V and 8 bases from J, the junction kept 6 bases outside the gene matches. From germline, CDR1 is MNHEY and CDR2 SVGAGI. The CDR3, as DNA: TGTGCCAGCAGTTACCCCGGGACAGGGGTCCATGAGCAGTTCTTC. Protein sequence: CASSYPGTGVHEQFF.

This clone was detected once. The V gene is TRBV7-6, the J gene TRBJ2-4; TRBD2 agrees at 14 bases. The germline CDR1 and CDR2 sequences are SGHVS and FNYEAQ. The length of the CDR3 is 20 residues. J lost 7 bases, V lost 1 base, and 15 bases had no gene match. The CDR3 reads CASSLESADGTSGRRNIQYF. CDR3 in DNA: TGTGCCAGCAGCTTAGAGTCGGCCGACGGGACTAGCGGGAGAAGGAACATTCAGTACTTC.

The rearrangement joins TRBV11-2 to TRBJ1-2; no clear D. V was cut by 3 bases and J by 3 bases, with 8 bases left in between. CDR1 and CDR2 (germline): SGHAT, FQNNGV. The CDR3 sequence is 13 residues long. CDR3 sequence: CASSFEEYYGYTF. In DNA form, the CDR3 reads TGTGCCAGCAGCTTTGAGGAGTACTATGGCTACACCTTC.

This clone appeared a few times. The chain employs TRBV12-5 and TRBJ1-1; D might be TRBD1 (5 bases). The CDR3 has 13 residues. The V gene lost 5 bases and the J gene lost 5 bases, with 12 bases spanning the gap. Germline V gene sequence: CDR1 LGHNT, CDR2 FRNRAP. The CDR3: CASGPQGGTEAFF. In DNA, the CDR3 is TGTGCTAGTGGTCCGCAGGGTGGTACTGAAGCTTTCTTT. The complete variable domain, with remaining parts taken from reference TRBV12-5 and TRBJ1-1, reads DARVTQTPRHKVTEMGQEVTMRCQPILGHNTVFWYRQTMMQGLELLAYFRNRAPLDDSGMPKDRFSAEMPDATLATLKIQPSEPRDSAVYFCASGPQGGTEAFFGQGTRLTVV.

The V call is TRBV2, the J call TRBJ2-7; TRBD2 matches at 8 bases. The germline V gene has CDR1 SNHLY and CDR2 FYNNEI. This CDR3 has 15 residues. The trim removed 7 bases at V and 9 bases at J, leaving 17 bases unmatched. The DNA for the CDR3 is TGTGCCAGCATAGCCGGGAGCGGGAGACCTAAAGGGCAGTACTTC. This sequence encodes CASIAGSGRPKGQYF.

This chain connects TRBV7-9 to TRBJ1-2, with D uncertain. This CDR3 comprises 14 residues. In germline, CDR1 is SEHNR, CDR2 FQNEAQ (reference sequence). V gave up 1 base and J gave up 2 bases, with 8 bases separating them. The CDR3 loop reads CASSLVSTNYGYTF. CDR3 coding DNA: TGTGCCAGCAGCTTAGTCAGTACCAACTATGGCTACACCTTC.

The genes are TRBV7-3 and TRBJ1-1; D might be TRBD1 (6 bases). The CDR3 is 14 residues long. Trimming removed 2 bases from V and 3 bases from J, with 10 bases in between. In germline, CDR1 is SGHTA, CDR2 FQGTGA. DNA for the CDR3: TGTGCCAGCAGCTTAGTAGGGGGGGACACTGAAGCTTTCTTT. Its protein product is CASSLVGGDTEAFF.

The sample holds one count of this clone. The chain recombines TRBV7-7 with TRBJ1-5; 9 bases agree with TRBD1. Germline lookup yields CDR1 SSHAT and CDR2 FNYEAQ (reference sequence). CDR3 length: 18 amino acids. The V segment lost 6 bases and the J segment 0 bases; nucleotides outside the gene matches: 12. CDR3 coding DNA: TGTGCCAGCAGGCCCGGGACAGGGCCGTCCTATAGCAATCAGCCCCAGCATTTT. As protein: CASRPGTGPSYSNQPQHF. Together with reference TRBV7-7 and TRBJ1-5, the CDR3 gives the full variable domain: GAGVSQSPRYKVTKRGQDVTLRCDPISSHATLYWYQQALGQGPEFLTYFNYEAQPDKSGLPSDRFSAERPEGSISTLTIQRTEQRDSAMYRCASRPGTGPSYSNQPQHFGDGTRLSIL.

The chain employs TRBV6-5 and TRBJ1-5; 9 bases are a match to TRBD1. Germline V gene sequence: CDR1 MNHEY, CDR2 SVGAGI. The CDR3 is 15 amino acids. The V segment lost 6 bases and the J segment 3 bases; nucleotides outside the gene matches: 6. The CDR3 DNA reads TGTGCCAGCAGAAATGACAGGGGGGACAATCAGCCCCAGCATTTT. It is translated as CASRNDRGDNQPQHF.

This clone was recorded only once. The chain links TRBV18 to TRBJ1-6; perhaps TRBD1 as D (5 bases). Looked up from germline, CDR1 is KGHSH and CDR2 is LQKENI. V was trimmed by 2 bases and J by 7 bases, leaving 9 bases between them. The CDR3 contains 14 residues. Written as DNA, the CDR3 is TGTGCCAGCTCACCAACCCAGGGAAATTCACCCCTCCACTTT. It codes for CASSPTQGNSPLHF.

CDR3 loop: CASSPRQGNNSPLHF. In DNA form, the CDR3 reads TGTGCCAGCAGCCCCCGACAGGGGAATAATTCACCCCTCCACTTT. This chain connects TRBV7-6 to TRBJ1-6; 8 positions match TRBD1. J lost 5 bases, V lost 5 bases, and 5 bases had no gene match. The germline V gene encodes CDR1 SGHVS and CDR2 FNYEAQ. This CDR3 is built from 15 residues.

The chain joins TRBV7-8 to TRBJ2-2; D is ambiguous. V was pared by 3 bases and J by 0 bases, with 8 bases between. The CDR3 consists of 15 residues. The germline CDR1 and CDR2 sequences are SGHVS and FQNEAQ. The CDR3 reads CASSLVAPNTGELFF. CDR3 sequence (DNA): TGTGCCAGCAGCTTGGTAGCACCGAACACCGGGGAGCTGTTTTTT.

The chain is built from TRBV4-2 and TRBJ1-2; tentative D call: TRBD1 (5 bases). CDR3 length: 16 residues. Deletions cut 0 bases from V and 3 bases from J, with 14 bases between. Germline loops: CDR1 LGHNA, CDR2 YNFKEQ. In DNA, the CDR3 is TGTGCCAGCAGCCAAGAAGGTATAGGGGAGGACTATGGCTACACCTTC. As protein: CASSQEGIGEDYGYTF.

V is TRBV7-9 and J is TRBJ1-1, with 10 bases matching TRBD1. In germline, CDR1 is SEHNR, CDR2 FQNEAQ (reference sequence). CDR3 size: 17 residues. Losses at the gene ends were 6 bases for V and 7 bases for J; bases not matched to a gene: 17. The CDR3 nucleotides read TGTGCCAGCAGTTCGAACCCGGGACAGGGGAGTTGGGGTGAAGCTTTCTTT. This sequence encodes CASSSNPGQGSWGEAFF.

The chain joins TRBV6-5 to TRBJ2-5; D call uncertain. In germline, CDR1 is MNHEY, CDR2 SVGAGI. Between the trimmed V and J ends, which lost 6 bases and 1 base, there was a span of 9 bases. The CDR3 runs 13 residues. In DNA form, the CDR3 reads TGTGCCAGCAGATCTCCGGGCCAAGAGACCCAGTACTTC. Residues: CASRSPGQETQYF.

The rearrangement links TRBV6-1 to TRBJ2-7; 7 nucleotides match TRBD1. Germline loops: CDR1 MNHNS, CDR2 SASEGT. The CDR3 runs 14 residues. V shed 5 bases, J shed 5 bases, and the junction held 9 bases outside the gene matches. The CDR3, as DNA: TGTGCCAGCAGTCTTCGACAGGGATTGAACGAGCAGTACTTC. Translating gives CASSLRQGLNEQYF.

V and J are TRBV19 and TRBJ1-4; TRBD1 aligns across 7 bases. There are 14 residues in the CDR3. Germline V lookup: CDR1 LNHDA, CDR2 SQIVND (reference sequence). J lost 3 bases, V lost 3 bases, and 1 base had no gene match. CDR3 protein: CASSIQGANEKLFF. CDR3 in DNA: TGTGCCAGTAGTATTCAGGGGGCTAATGAAAAACTGTTTTTT.

The chain uses TRBV19 and TRBJ1-1, with 8 bases fitting TRBD1. The CDR3 has 17 residues. V dropped 4 bases and J dropped 4; count of bases not matched to a gene: 14. The germline V gene has CDR1 LNHDA and CDR2 SQIVND (reference sequence). This CDR3 reads CASSTRQGRGLATEAFF. The CDR3 DNA reads as TGTGCCAGTAGTACCCGACAGGGGCGGGGACTGGCCACTGAAGCTTTCTTT. The full variable domain, in which reference TRBV19 and TRBJ1-1 provide the parts outside the CDR3, is DGGITQSPKYLFRKEGQNVTLSCEQNLNHDAMYWYRQDPGQGLRLIYYSQIVNDFQKGDIAEGYSVSREKKESFPLTVTSAQKNPTAFYLCASSTRQGRGLATEAFFGQGTRLTVV.

This sequence joins TRBV6-5 and TRBJ1-2; TRBD1 matches at 9 bases. CDR3 length: 16 amino acids. With 4 bases clipped from V and 7 bases from J, the junction kept 13 bases outside the gene matches. Germline CDR1 and CDR2: MNHEY and SVGAGI. CDR3 nucleotide sequence: TGTGCCAGCAGTTTAAAGGCCGGGACAGGGTATGGTGGCTACACCTTC. Translated, it gives CASSLKAGTGYGGYTF.

V usage is TRBV18 and J usage is TRBJ2-3, with TRBD1 identical over 8 bases. J was trimmed by 5 bases and V by 4 bases; bases with no gene match: 5. Germline V gives CDR1 KGHSH, CDR2 LQKENI. The CDR3 runs 14 residues. The CDR3 bases are TGTGCCAGCTCACGACGGACAGGGTTAGATACGCAGTATTTT. Residues: CASSRRTGLDTQYF.

The rearrangement uses TRBV4-1 and TRBJ1-2, with 7 bases lining up with TRBD1. The CDR3 is 16 amino acids. V shed 2 bases and J 2 bases; nucleotides not matched to a gene: 8. Germline V CDR1 and CDR2: MGHRA, YSYEKL. The CDR3 DNA follows: TGCGCCAGCAGCCAAAACTACCTGGGACAGAACTATGGCTACACCTTC. Its protein product is CASSQNYLGQNYGYTF.